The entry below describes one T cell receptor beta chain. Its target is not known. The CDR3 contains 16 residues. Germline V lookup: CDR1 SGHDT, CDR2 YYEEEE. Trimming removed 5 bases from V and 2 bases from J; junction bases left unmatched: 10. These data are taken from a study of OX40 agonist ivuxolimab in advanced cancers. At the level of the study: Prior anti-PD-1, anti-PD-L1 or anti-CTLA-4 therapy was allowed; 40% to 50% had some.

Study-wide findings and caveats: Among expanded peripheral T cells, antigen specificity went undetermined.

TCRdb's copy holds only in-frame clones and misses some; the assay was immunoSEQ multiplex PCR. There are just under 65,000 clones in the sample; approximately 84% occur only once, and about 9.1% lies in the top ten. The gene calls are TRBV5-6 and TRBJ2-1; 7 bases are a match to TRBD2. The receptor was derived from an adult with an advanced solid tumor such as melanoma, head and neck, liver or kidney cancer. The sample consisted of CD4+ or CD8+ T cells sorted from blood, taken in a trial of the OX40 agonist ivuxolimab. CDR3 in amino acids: CASSYATGTTYNEQFF. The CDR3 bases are TGTGCCAGCAGTTACGCCACCGGGACTACCTACAATGAGCAGTTCTTC. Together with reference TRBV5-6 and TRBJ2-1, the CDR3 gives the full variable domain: DAGVTQSPTHLIKTRGQQVTLRCSPKSGHDTVSWYQQALGQGPQFIFQYYEEEERQRGNFPDRFSGHQFPNYSSELNVNALLLGDSALYLCASSYATGTTYNEQFFGPGTRLTVL.